This T cell receptor (beta chain) was recorded in a study of CD8+CD57+ T cells in acquired aplastic anemia. Across the study: DNA recovered from sorted CD4+ and CD8+ cells had a mean of roughly 3 ug.

The CDR3 is 12 residues long. Germline CDR1 is SNHLY and CDR2 is FYNNEI. Individuals selected for sequencing had exhibited CD8+CD57+ cell expansion on flow cytometry. Therapy had not been given to patients before blood sampling. Concerning this clonotype itself: One end of the junction varies from germline; a read error may be responsible.

TCR beta VDJ combinations and CDR3 sequences were profiled from genomic DNA. TCRdb used MiXCR to reprocess the reads, holding one entry per CDR3 protein. The sample includes around 200,000 distinct CDR3 sequences, less than 50% of them seen just once. This sequence joins TRBV2 and TRBJ1-2; no firm D call. Sequencing was done on a sample of sorted CD4+, CD8+, or CD8+CD57+ T cells (not recorded which) from PBMCs. This TCR was sampled from a human donor with aplastic anemia. The CDR3 here is CASRETNYGCTF. In DNA, the CDR3 is TGTGCCAGCAGGGAAACTAACTATGGCTGCACCTTC.